The 32 T cell receptor beta chains below all came from one sample that was sequenced in a study of cytomegalovirus exposure and HLA in healthy donors. TCRdb's table, derived via immunoSEQ multiplex PCR, lists solely in-frame clones and lacks some. The data contain roughly 150,000 clones, 85% to 95% of them seen just once; the ten biggest clones take up 1.5% to 2%. The sample was PBMCs. These receptors were collected from a man aged 18-30 years in good health and CMV-seropositive.

J is TRBJ2-5 and V is TRBV5-4, with TRBD2 identical over 7 bases. The germline CDR1 and CDR2 sequences are SGHNT and YYREEE (reference sequence). With 4 bases clipped from V and 4 bases from J, the junction kept 10 bases outside the gene matches. CDR3 size: 15 residues. Written as DNA, the CDR3 is TGTGCCAGCAGCCCCGAAGCGGGATTACTAGAGACCCAGTACTTC. Its protein is CASSPEAGLLETQYF.

The gene calls are TRBV11-2 and TRBJ2-3; 7 bases agree with TRBD2. CDR1 and CDR2 from the germline V gene are SGHAT and FQNNGV. The ends lost 5 bases at V and 0 bases at J; junction bases unmatched: 11. The CDR3 has 17 residues. The CDR3 is CASSPLASGSSTDTQYF. DNA of the CDR3: TGTGCCAGCAGCCCCTTAGCTAGCGGTTCTAGCACAGATACGCAGTATTTT.

The rearrangement links TRBV7-8 to TRBJ2-2, with D possibly matching TRBD1 (6 bases). The CDR3 has 16 residues. Germline CDR1 is SGHVS and CDR2 is FQNEAQ. Trimming removed 5 bases at V and 4 bases at J, with 17 bases between. The CDR3: CASSPRTVGPTGELFF. The DNA for the CDR3 is TGTGCCAGCAGCCCAAGGACAGTTGGACCCACCGGGGAGCTGTTTTTT.

The chain joins TRBV5-1 to TRBJ2-6; maybe TRBD1 (6 bases). The CDR3 length is 19 residues. The germline CDR1 and CDR2 sequences are SGHRS and YFSETQ. V was trimmed by 2 bases and J by 0 bases, leaving 18 bases between them. CDR3 loop: CASSLDGGQSFSGANVLTF. In DNA form, the CDR3 reads TGCGCCAGCAGCTTAGATGGGGGACAATCATTCTCTGGGGCCAACGTCCTGACTTTC.

The genes are TRBV29-1 and TRBJ1-2, with 8 bases aligning to TRBD1. Per germline, CDR1 SQVTM and CDR2 ANQGSEA. The CDR3 loop spans 13 amino acids. J gave up 5 bases and V 8 bases, and 10 bases lay outside the gene matches. Here the CDR3 reads CSILAGGAYGYTF. Written as DNA, the CDR3 is TGCAGCATACTTGCAGGGGGCGCATATGGCTACACCTTC.

Comment on this clone: Other DNA sequences in the same sample also yield this CDR3. The chain is built from TRBV18 and TRBJ1-1; 8 nucleotides agree with TRBD1. V lost 3 bases and J lost 2; bases outside the gene matches: 2. Germline V gene sequence: CDR1 KGHSH, CDR2 LQKENI. This CDR3 has 14 amino acids. The CDR3 DNA sequence: TGTGCCAGCTCACCCGACAGGGGCAACACTGAAGCTTTCTTT. This sequence encodes CASSPDRGNTEAFF.

V is TRBV18 and J is TRBJ2-6; D is unresolved. V was shortened by 5 bases and J by 2 bases, with 10 bases between the two germline ends. CDR3 length: 15 amino acids. CDR1 KGHSH and CDR2 LQKENI come from the germline V gene. CDR3 residues: CASSAPRPGANVLTF. CDR3 coding DNA: TGTGCCAGCTCAGCCCCCAGGCCTGGGGCCAACGTCCTGACTTTC.

The DNA for the CDR3 is TGTGCCAGCAGTGAAGAGTCGACAGGGGGTCAGCCCCAGCATTTT. This encodes CASSEESTGGQPQHF. This chain uses TRBV2 with TRBJ1-5; TRBD1 aligns across 9 bases. CDR1 SNHLY and CDR2 FYNNEI come from the germline V gene. Trimming cost V 1 base and J 6 bases; bases outside gene matches: 4. There are 15 residues in the CDR3.

The chain uses TRBV30 and TRBJ2-2; D not certain. This CDR3 has 12 residues. The germline CDR1 and CDR2 sequences are GTSNPN and SVGIG (reference sequence). Trimming pared 2 bases from V and 4 bases from J, leaving 5 bases between. The CDR3 reads CAWSPITGELFF. DNA for the CDR3: TGTGCCTGGAGTCCAATCACCGGGGAGCTGTTTTTT.

The chain employs TRBV19 and TRBJ1-2; 8 bases match TRBD1. Looked up from germline, CDR1 is LNHDA and CDR2 is SQIVND (reference sequence). CDR3 length: 15 residues. V gave up 2 bases and J gave up 5 bases; unmatched junction bases: 7. CDR3 DNA: TGTGCCAGTAGTATAAGCGCGACAGGGGTATATGGCTACACCTTC. Translating it yields CASSISATGVYGYTF.

This clone has just one count. This rearrangement joins TRBV7-8 to TRBJ2-2, with TRBD1 matching 8 bases. The germline V gene encodes CDR1 SGHVS and CDR2 FQNEAQ. The ends lost 3 bases at V and 8 bases at J; junction bases unmatched: 5. This CDR3 is 14 amino acids long. The CDR3 region is CASSFAGGTGELFF. The CDR3 region has the DNA TGTGCCAGCAGCTTTGCAGGGGGCACGGGGGAGCTGTTTTTT.

The chain uses TRBV11-2 and TRBJ2-2; 9 positions agree with TRBD2. CDR1 and CDR2 (germline): SGHAT, FQNNGV. The CDR3 runs to 17 residues. V shed 5 bases and J 5 bases; nucleotides not matched to a gene: 12. CDR3 sequence (DNA): TGTGCCAGCAGCCCCGGGGTAGCGGGAGTAAGGACCGGGGAGCTGTTTTTT. Translating gives CASSPGVAGVRTGELFF.

The chain employs TRBV21-1 and TRBJ1-1; the listed D gene, TRBD1, was not tested against the DNA. TRBV21-1 is a known pseudogene. This CDR3 has 14 residues. CDR3: CASSKGRGSTEAFF. The CDR3 DNA reads as TGTGCCAGCAGCAAGGGCAGGGGATCCACTGAAGCTTTCTTT.

This clone was observed once. The chain links TRBV27 to TRBJ1-1, with D unresolved. Germline assignment: CDR1 MNHEY and CDR2 SMNVEV (reference sequence). This CDR3 has 16 amino acids. V gave up 4 bases and J gave up 0 bases, with 15 bases separating them. The CDR3 is CASSSTAVPMNTEAFF. CDR3 coding DNA: TGTGCCAGCAGTTCTACAGCCGTACCGATGAACACTGAAGCTTTCTTT.

This chain's CDR3 is CASSSTRTGAPYEQYF. The CDR3 DNA reads TGTGCCAGCAGTTCGACGAGGACAGGGGCCCCCTACGAGCAGTACTTC. The V gene is TRBV27, the J gene TRBJ2-7, with 9 nucleotides matching TRBD1. There are 16 residues in the CDR3. The V segment lost 4 bases and the J segment 2 bases; nucleotides outside the gene matches: 9. Germline V CDR1 and CDR2: MNHEY, SMNVEV (reference sequence).

This chain uses TRBV7-6 with TRBJ2-1; possibly TRBD1 for D (6 bases). Between the trimmed V and J ends, which lost 2 bases and 5 bases, there was a span of 13 bases. The CDR3 is 15 amino acids. Germline CDR1 is SGHVS and CDR2 is FNYEAQ. CDR3 nucleotide sequence: TGTGCCAGCAGCTTAACGACAGGATACCACAATGAGCAGTTCTTC. The encoded protein is CASSLTTGYHNEQFF. Full variable domain (remainder filled in from reference TRBV7-6 and TRBJ2-1): GAGVSQSPRYKVTKRGQDVALRCDPISGHVSLYWYRQALGQGPEFLTYFNYEAQQDKSGLPNDRFSAERPEGSISTLTIQRTEQRDSAMYRCASSLTTGYHNEQFFGPGTRLTVL.

The chain recombines TRBV5-1 with TRBJ2-5; D remains ambiguous. The germline V gene has CDR1 SGHRS and CDR2 YFSETQ. This CDR3 region has 14 residues. V was cut by 0 bases and J by 7 bases, with 13 bases left in between. The CDR3 DNA follows: TGCGCCAGCAGCTTGGGCAGTCTAGAGTCGACCCAGTACTTC. It yields the protein CASSLGSLESTQYF.

The chain is built from TRBV5-1 and TRBJ2-7, with 9 bases aligning to TRBD1. Germline assignment: CDR1 SGHRS and CDR2 YFSETQ. The V gene end was trimmed by 2 bases and the J gene end by 3 bases; junction bases not matched to a gene: 6. CDR3 length: 15 residues. The CDR3 is CASSFGTGQVYEQYF. DNA of the CDR3: TGCGCCAGCAGCTTCGGGACAGGGCAAGTCTACGAGCAGTACTTC.

The CDR3 DNA is TGTGCCAGCAGCGTATATCTCCCTGGCGCGGGAGGGCCCGGGGAGCTGTTTTTT. Its protein product is CASSVYLPGAGGPGELFF. The chain carries TRBV9 and TRBJ2-2; 9 nucleotides match TRBD2. This CDR3 comprises 18 residues. The V segment lost 1 base and the J segment 6 bases; nucleotides outside the gene matches: 13. Germline CDR1 is SGDLS and CDR2 is YYNGEE. Filled out from reference TRBV9 and TRBJ2-2, the complete variable domain reads DSGVTQTPKHLITATGQRVTLRCSPRSGDLSVYWYQQSLDQGLQFLIQYYNGEERAKGNILERFSAQQFPDLHSELNLSSLELGDSALYFCASSVYLPGAGGPGELFFGEGSRLTVL.

The chain links TRBV30 to TRBJ1-5, with 7 nucleotides matching TRBD1. CDR1 and CDR2 from the germline V gene are GTSNPN and SVGIG (reference sequence). The CDR3 is made up of 14 amino acids. V dropped 0 bases and J dropped 2; count of bases not matched to a gene: 1. The CDR3 here is CAWSVTGGNQPQHF. CDR3 nucleotide sequence: TGTGCCTGGAGTGTAACAGGGGGCAATCAGCCCCAGCATTTT.

J is TRBJ1-5 and V is TRBV30; 8 positions agree with TRBD1. CDR3 length equals 15 residues. Germline-derived CDR1 and CDR2 are GTSNPN and SVGIG (reference sequence). The V gene end was trimmed by 2 bases and the J gene end by 6 bases; junction bases not matched to a gene: 9. The CDR3 protein is CAWSSVPGGSQPQHF. The CDR3 DNA follows: TGTGCCTGGAGTTCAGTCCCAGGGGGCTCTCAGCCCCAGCATTTT.

This clone was counted once. V is TRBV19 and J is TRBJ1-4, with TRBD1 matching over 9 bases. The CDR3 spans 13 residues. V dropped 6 bases and J dropped 7; count of bases not matched to a gene: 3. Looked up from germline, CDR1 is LNHDA and CDR2 is SQIVND (reference sequence). In DNA, the CDR3 is TGTGCCAGTAGAACAGGGGGCGGTGAAAAACTGTTTTTT. Translation: CASRTGGGEKLFF.

The V call is TRBV30, the J call TRBJ2-3, with 14 bases fitting TRBD2. Germline loops: CDR1 GTSNPN, CDR2 SVGIG (reference sequence). This CDR3 is built from 19 residues. J gave up 7 bases and V 2 bases, and 17 bases lay outside the gene matches. CDR3 coding DNA: TGTGCCTGGAGTTCCGACAGGACGACTAGCGGGAGGGCCTGGAATACGCAGTATTTT. Amino acids: CAWSSDRTTSGRAWNTQYF.

This clone was detected once. J is TRBJ2-3 and V is TRBV18; 8 bases match TRBD1. After removal of 6 bases from V and 4 bases from J, the junction contained 15 bases not matched to a gene. CDR3 size: 17 residues. Germline lookup yields CDR1 KGHSH and CDR2 LQKENI. The CDR3 loop reads CASSLPYFGQGADTQYF. DNA for the CDR3: TGTGCCAGCTCGCTTCCCTACTTTGGACAGGGCGCAGATACGCAGTATTTT.

The chain uses TRBV2 and TRBJ2-7; 7 nucleotides line up with TRBD2. V shed 6 bases, J shed 0 bases, and the junction held 2 bases outside the gene matches. The CDR3 is 13 residues long. Germline CDR1 SNHLY, CDR2 FYNNEI. CDR3 amino acids: CASRSGASYEQYF. The CDR3 region has the DNA TGTGCCAGCAGGAGCGGGGCCTCCTACGAGCAGTACTTC.

CDR3 coding DNA: TGCGCCAGCAGCCAGTTCTCAGACGGGACAGGGTCCCCTAATGAGCAGTTCTTC. Its translation: CASSQFSDGTGSPNEQFF. The V and J genes are TRBV4-1 and TRBJ2-1, with 9 positions matching TRBD1. Germline V CDR1 and CDR2: MGHRA, YSYEKL. This CDR3 has 18 amino acids. J was trimmed by 7 bases and V by 3 bases; bases with no gene match: 16.

The chain joins TRBV28 to TRBJ2-7, with D unclear. V lost 7 bases to trimming and J lost 0 bases, with 10 bases between them. The CDR3 has 13 amino acids. CDR1 and CDR2 from the germline V gene are MDHEN and SYDVKM. The DNA of the CDR3 is TGTGCCAGCAATTTGGCTAGCTCCTACGAGCAGTACTTC. Translated, it gives CASNLASSYEQYF.

This chain uses TRBV7-2 with TRBJ1-2, with TRBD1 as a possible D gene (6 bases). CDR1 is SGHTA and CDR2 is FQGNSA in the germline V gene. The CDR3 runs 15 residues. The V end lost 5 bases, the J end lost 7 bases, and 20 bases lay between the germline ends. For the CDR3, the DNA is TGTGCCAGCAGCCCCGATGGAGTAGGGGGGGGTGGCTACACCTTC. As protein: CASSPDGVGGGGYTF.

CDR3 sequence reads: CASSIGGGGTEAFF. The CDR3 DNA is TGTGCCAGCAGTATAGGTGGGGGGGGCACTGAAGCTTTCTTT. The chain is built from TRBV6-1 and TRBJ1-1; weak D call: TRBD1 (5 bases). Trimming cost V 5 bases and J 4 bases, with 14 bases left between them. This CDR3 has 14 residues. Looked up from germline, CDR1 is MNHNS and CDR2 is SASEGT.

CDR3 region: CASSLAGGSTEAFF. The CDR3 nucleotides read TGTGCCAGCAGCTTGGCTGGGGGGAGCACTGAAGCTTTCTTT. V usage is TRBV7-9 and J usage is TRBJ1-1, with D possibly being TRBD1 (5 bases). The CDR3 has 14 residues. Germline CDR1 SEHNR, CDR2 FQNEAQ (reference sequence). Trimming left V 3 bases short and J 4 bases short, with 12 bases between.

The V gene is TRBV14, the J gene TRBJ2-7; possibly TRBD1 for D (5 bases). The germline CDR1 and CDR2 sequences are SGHDN and FVKESK. The CDR3 sequence is 15 residues long. V dropped 0 bases and J dropped 2 bases, with 11 bases sitting between them. CDR3 sequence reads: CASSQESRATYEQYF. CDR3 DNA: TGTGCCAGCAGCCAAGAAAGCAGGGCGACCTACGAGCAGTACTTC.

The chain employs TRBV19 and TRBJ1-2; D remains ambiguous. CDR3 length equals 13 residues. Trimming took off 2 bases at V and 5 bases at J, with 9 bases between the two ends. The germline CDR1 and CDR2 sequences are LNHDA and SQIVND (reference sequence). CDR3 region: CASSIPGSYGYTF. The CDR3, as DNA: TGTGCCAGTAGTATACCGGGATCGTATGGCTACACCTTC. The complete variable domain, with remaining parts taken from reference TRBV19 and TRBJ1-2, reads DGGITQSPKYLFRKEGQNVTLSCEQNLNHDAMYWYRQDPGQGLRLIYYSQIVNDFQKGDIAEGYSVSREKKESFPLTVTSAQKNPTAFYLCASSIPGSYGYTFGSGTRLTVV.